The T cell receptor beta chain under discussion was sequenced for a study of blood T cell repertoires in COVID-19. The method was immunoSEQ multiplex PCR; TCRdb's version includes in-frame clones alone and lacks a portion of them. The table shows around 120,000 clones, with roughly 83% occurring only once. The CDR3 has 14 amino acids. V was clipped by 0 bases and J by 1 base, with 6 bases between them. The germline V gene has CDR1 SGHRS and CDR2 YFSETQ. The clonotype comes from a woman aged 80 or older with acute or convalescent COVID-19. The chain combines TRBV5-1 with TRBJ2-3, with a tentative D call TRBD1 (5 bases). The sample taken for sequencing was peripheral blood. In nucleotides, the CDR3 is TGCGCCAGCAGCTTGGAAGGGGGCACAGATACGCAGTATTTT. Its translation: CASSLEGGTDTQYF.